The clone carrying this T cell receptor beta chain was detected once. CDR1 is SQVTM and CDR2 is ANQGSEA in the germline V gene. V was shortened by 2 bases and J by 2 bases, with 9 bases between the two germline ends. The length of the CDR3 is 13 residues. This record belongs to a study of control samples from healthy donors and cancer patients. Profiled with immunoSEQ multiplex PCR; TCRdb holds only in-frame clones, not every one. The data contain tens of thousands of clones, approximately 79% of them singletons. The source material was PBMCs. The chain combines TRBV29-1 with TRBJ1-1; tentative D call: TRBD1 (6 bases). The receptor's source is a man aged 60-69 years with head and neck cancer. CDR3 nucleotides: TGCAGCGTTGAACAGGGGTATAACACTGAAGCTTTCTTT. Protein product: CSVEQGYNTEAFF.